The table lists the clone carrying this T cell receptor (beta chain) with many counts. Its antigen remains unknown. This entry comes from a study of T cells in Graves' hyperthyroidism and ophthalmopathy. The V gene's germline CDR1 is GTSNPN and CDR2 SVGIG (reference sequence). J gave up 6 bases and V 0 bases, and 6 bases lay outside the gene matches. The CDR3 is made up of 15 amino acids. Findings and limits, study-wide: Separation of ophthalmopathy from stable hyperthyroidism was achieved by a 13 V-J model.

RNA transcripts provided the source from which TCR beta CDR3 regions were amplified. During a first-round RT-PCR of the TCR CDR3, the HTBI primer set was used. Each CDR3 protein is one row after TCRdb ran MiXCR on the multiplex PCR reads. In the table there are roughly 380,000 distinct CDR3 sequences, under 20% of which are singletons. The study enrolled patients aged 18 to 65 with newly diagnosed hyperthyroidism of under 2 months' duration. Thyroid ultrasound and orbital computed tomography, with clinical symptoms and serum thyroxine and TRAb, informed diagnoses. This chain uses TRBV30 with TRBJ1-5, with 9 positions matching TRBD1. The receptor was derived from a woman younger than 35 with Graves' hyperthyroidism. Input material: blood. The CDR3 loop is CAWSVRDRAFQPQHF. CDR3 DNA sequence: TGTGCCTGGAGTGTACGGGACAGGGCCTTTCAGCCCCAGCATTTT.